This entry concerns a single T cell receptor (beta chain). Its specificity is not known. These data are taken from a study of T cells in Graves' hyperthyroidism and ophthalmopathy. Overall study results and limits: Appearing also in blood were most of the thyroid clonotypes expanded above 0.001. Ophthalmopathy was model-predicted a median about 7.1 months pre-onset.

V lost 2 bases and J lost 9, with 11 bases in between. Germline assignment: CDR1 WNHNN and CDR2 SYGVQD (reference sequence). This CDR3 has 13 amino acids. What was amplified from RNA transcripts were TCR beta CDR3 regions. HTBI primers were employed in a first-round RT-PCR of the TCR CDR3. TCRdb reprocessed the multiplex PCR reads with MiXCR, giving one entry per CDR3 protein. This sample has a few hundred thousand distinct CDR3 sequences, with more than 15% found just once. This sequence joins TRBV10-1 and TRBJ2-1; D gene ambiguous. The receptor was derived from a woman between 40 and 55 years old with Graves' ophthalmopathy. The sample taken for sequencing was blood. CDR3 coding DNA: TGCGCCAGCAGTGAGGACTCCCTCGGTGAGCAGTTCTTC. Its translation is CASSEDSLGEQFF.